This entry is about one T cell receptor beta chain. The sample originates from a study of blood T cell repertoires in COVID-19. Overall study context: The analysed material was cDNA or gDNA that came from T cells, B-cell-depleted T cells, or PBMCs.

Produced via immunoSEQ multiplex PCR; TCRdb's table is partial and in-frame only. The data hold roughly 250,000 clones, with 86% observed a single time. The germline V gene has CDR1 SGDLS and CDR2 YYNGEE. The germline V and J ends were trimmed by 2 bases and 8 bases, with 19 bases remaining between them. CDR3 length equals 15 residues. Those enrolled, adults aged roughly 18 to 89 years, came from 20 to 25 US areas. Clinical history as reported by participants underpinned cohort assignment. Recovered Cohort 3 donors showed two negative PCRs, clearance, or symptom resolution. What was sequenced was PBMCs or T cells enriched from blood (not recorded which). The chain has TRBV9 and TRBJ1-2, with TRBD1 as a possible D gene (6 bases). The receptor was isolated from a woman aged 50 to 60 who had recovered from COVID-19. CDR3 sequence: CASSVRQASYGGYTF. The DNA for the CDR3 is TGTGCCAGCAGCGTTAGACAGGCTTCTTATGGAGGCTACACCTTC.